Here is one T cell receptor (beta chain) with its context. The sample comes from a study of shared T cell receptors in the human thymus. Produced via immunoSEQ multiplex PCR; TCRdb's table is partial and in-frame only. The table shows 640,000 or so clones, with 70% to 90% occurring only once. The CDR3 is 17 amino acids. The same sample was also used in a study of human thymus T cells. From that second work: It was healthy Finnish infants having corrective surgery for congenital heart defects who were the donors. The thymus was resected at corrective cardiac surgery. Unrelated people showed highly overlapping thymic repertoires, related research reported.

The chain joins TRBV21-1 to TRBJ2-7; the tabulated D call, TRBD1, remains unverified against the DNA. TRBV21-1 counts as a pseudogene. The sequenced material came from thymocytes. The sequence was obtained from a boy younger than two with a congenital heart defect. The CDR3 protein is CASSKIGPGQHQDEQYF. CDR3 coding DNA: TGTGCCAGCAGCAAAATAGGCCCGGGACAGCATCAGGACGAGCAGTACTTC.